This is a list of T cell receptor beta chains from one sample in a study of T-cell memory formation after mild COVID-19. TCRdb independently ran MiXCR on the 5' RACE reads; one entry per CDR3 protein. This table holds under 300,000 distinct CDR3 sequences, around 15% found once. Sequencing input: PBMCs or a T cell subset sorted from them (not recorded which). These TCRs come from a man between 18 and 35 years old who had mild COVID-19 (a few samples of this study predate the infection). Cell type and time point are not known. The CDR3 runs from the conserved cysteine through the conserved F or W. The D gene is left open where the match is weak. Size values are once, few and many counts, or a class for expanded clones, and some rows have none.

clone size	D gene	V gene	J gene	CDR3 protein	CDR3 DNA
few	.	TRBV6-5	TRBJ1-1	CASSFDPGHPLGVF	TGTGCCAGCAGTTTTGACCCGGGACACCCTCTAGGGGTCTTT
many	TRBD1	TRBV7-2	TRBJ1-2	CASSFGQGHGYTF	TGTGCCAGCAGCTTCGGACAGGGCCATGGCTACACCTTC
many	TRBD2	TRBV20-1	TRBJ2-3	CSARPLAGGTDTQYF	TGCAGTGCTCGACCCCTTGCGGGGGGGACAGATACGCAGTATTTT
.	.	TRBV3-1	TRBJ1-5	CASSPSVGREKHF	TGTGCCAGCAGCCCCTCGGTGGGACGAGAGAAGCATTTT
few	TRBD1	TRBV12-3/TRBV12-4	TRBJ2-1	CASSLARTGAYNEQFF	TGTGCCAGCAGTTTAGCTCGGACAGGGGCCTACAATGAGCAGTTCTTC
few	.	TRBV12-3/TRBV12-4	TRBJ2-1	CASSSGAMGNEQFF	TGTGCCTCAAGTTCGGGGGCGATGGGCAATGAGCAGTTCTTC
.	.	TRBV7-2	TRBJ2-2	CASSLAQGPGELFF	TGTGCCAGCAGCTTAGCGCAGGGTCCCGGGGAGCTGTTTTTT
few	.	TRBV5-5	TRBJ2-2	CASTPQYTGELFF	TGTGCCAGCACCCCTCAGTACACCGGGGAGCTGTTTTTT
once	.	TRBV2	TRBJ1-3	CASRYRLVRTSGNTIYF	TGTGCCAGCAGGTACCGACTAGTACGAACCTCTGGAAACACCATATATTTT
many	.	TRBV5-5	TRBJ2-3	CASSLRGMGTDTQYF	TGTGCCAGCAGCTTGAGGGGGATGGGGACAGATACGCAGTATTTT